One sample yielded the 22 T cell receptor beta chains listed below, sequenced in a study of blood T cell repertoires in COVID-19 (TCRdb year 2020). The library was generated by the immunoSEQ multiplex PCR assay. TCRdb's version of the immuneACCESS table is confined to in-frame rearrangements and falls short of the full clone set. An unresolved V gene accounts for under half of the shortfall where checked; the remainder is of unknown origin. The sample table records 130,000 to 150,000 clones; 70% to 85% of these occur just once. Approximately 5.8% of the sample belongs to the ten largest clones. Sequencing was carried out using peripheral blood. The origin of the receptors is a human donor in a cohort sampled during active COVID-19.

CDR3 in DNA: TGTGCCAGCAGACTCGGGACAGGGGACACTGAAGCTTTCTTT. Its translation is CASRLGTGDTEAFF. The V and J genes are TRBV5-4 and TRBJ1-1, with 10 positions matching TRBD1. V shed 5 bases and J 3 bases; nucleotides not matched to a gene: 4. CDR3 length equals 14 residues. Germline V CDR1 and CDR2: SGHNT, YYREEE (reference sequence).

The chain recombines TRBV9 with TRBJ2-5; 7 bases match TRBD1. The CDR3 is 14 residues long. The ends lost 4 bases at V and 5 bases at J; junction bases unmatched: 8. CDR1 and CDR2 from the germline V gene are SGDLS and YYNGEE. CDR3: CASSFATGQETQYF. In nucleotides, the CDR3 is TGTGCCAGCAGCTTTGCGACAGGGCAGGAGACCCAGTACTTC.

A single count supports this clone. The CDR3 DNA reads as TGTGCCAGCAGCCGGACTAGCGGGGGGGCTGAGCAGTTCTTC. Its protein is CASSRTSGGAEQFF. The chain joins TRBV7-2 to TRBJ2-1; 15 bases are a match to TRBD2. The V and J ends lost 5 bases and 9 bases, in that order; junction bases with no gene match: 2. Germline loops: CDR1 SGHTA, CDR2 FQGNSA. CDR3 length: 14 residues. Filled out from reference TRBV7-2 and TRBJ2-1, the complete variable domain reads GAGVSQSPSNKVTEKGKDVELRCDPISGHTALYWYRQSLGQGLEFLIYFQGNSAPDKSGLPSDRFSAERTGGSVSTLTIQRTQQEDSAVYLCASSRTSGGAEQFFGPGTRLTVL.

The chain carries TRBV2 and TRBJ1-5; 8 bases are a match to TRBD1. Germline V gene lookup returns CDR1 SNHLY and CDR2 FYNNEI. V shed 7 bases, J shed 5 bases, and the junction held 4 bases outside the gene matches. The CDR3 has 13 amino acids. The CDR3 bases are TGTGCCAGCAAGGGGACAGGAGATCAGCCCCAGCATTTT. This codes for CASKGTGDQPQHF.

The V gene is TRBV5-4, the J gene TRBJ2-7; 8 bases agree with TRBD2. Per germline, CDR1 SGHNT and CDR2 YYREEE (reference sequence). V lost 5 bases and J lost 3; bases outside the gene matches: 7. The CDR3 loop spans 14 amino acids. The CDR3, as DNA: TGTGCCAGCAGAGGCCGGGGGGGCGACTACGAGCAGTACTTC. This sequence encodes CASRGRGGDYEQYF.

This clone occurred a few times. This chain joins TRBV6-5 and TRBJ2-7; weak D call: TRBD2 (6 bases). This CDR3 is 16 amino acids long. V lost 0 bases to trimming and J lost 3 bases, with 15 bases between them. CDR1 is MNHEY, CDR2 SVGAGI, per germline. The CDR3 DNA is TGTGCCAGCAGTTACTCAGGTCGGATGGGGGGCTACGAGCAGTACTTC. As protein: CASSYSGRMGGYEQYF.

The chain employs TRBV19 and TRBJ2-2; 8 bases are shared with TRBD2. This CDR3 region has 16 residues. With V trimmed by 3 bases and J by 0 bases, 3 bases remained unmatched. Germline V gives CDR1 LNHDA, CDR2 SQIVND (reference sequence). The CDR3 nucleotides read TGTGCCAGTAGTATCAACGGGGGGGCGAACACCGGGGAGCTGTTTTTT. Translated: CASSINGGANTGELFF.

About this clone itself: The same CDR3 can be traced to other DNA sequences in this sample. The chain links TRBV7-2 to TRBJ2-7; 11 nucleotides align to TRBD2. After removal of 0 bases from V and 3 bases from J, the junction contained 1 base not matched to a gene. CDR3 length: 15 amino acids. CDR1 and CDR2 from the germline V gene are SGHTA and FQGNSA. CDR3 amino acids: CASSLAGTSGYEQYF. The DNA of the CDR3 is TGTGCCAGCAGCTTAGCCGGGACTAGCGGCTACGAGCAGTACTTC.

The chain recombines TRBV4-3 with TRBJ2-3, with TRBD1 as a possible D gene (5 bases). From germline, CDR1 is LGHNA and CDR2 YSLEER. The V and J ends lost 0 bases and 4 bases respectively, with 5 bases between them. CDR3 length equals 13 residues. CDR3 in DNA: TGCGCCAGCAGCCAAGAGGGGCCAGATACGCAGTATTTT. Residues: CASSQEGPDTQYF.

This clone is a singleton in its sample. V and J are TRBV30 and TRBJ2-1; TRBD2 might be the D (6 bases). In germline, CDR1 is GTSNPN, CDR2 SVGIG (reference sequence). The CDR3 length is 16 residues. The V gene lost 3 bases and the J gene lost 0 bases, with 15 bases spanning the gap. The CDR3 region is CAWRANGGVSYNEQFF. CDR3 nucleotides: TGTGCCTGGAGGGCCAATGGCGGGGTCTCCTACAATGAGCAGTTCTTC.

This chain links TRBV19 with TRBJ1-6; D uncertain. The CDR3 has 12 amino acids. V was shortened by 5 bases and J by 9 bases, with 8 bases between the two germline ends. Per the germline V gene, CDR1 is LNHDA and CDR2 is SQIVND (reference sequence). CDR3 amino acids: CASSSRGSPLHF. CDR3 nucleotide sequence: TGTGCCAGTAGTTCCCGCGGTTCACCCCTCCACTTT.

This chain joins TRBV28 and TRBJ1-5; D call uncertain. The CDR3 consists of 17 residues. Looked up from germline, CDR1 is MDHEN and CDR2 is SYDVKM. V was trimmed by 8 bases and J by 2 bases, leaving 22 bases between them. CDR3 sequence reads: CASRGGGSGIGNQPQHF. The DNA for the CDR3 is TGTGCCAGCCGCGGTGGCGGATCGGGAATTGGCAATCAGCCCCAGCATTTT.

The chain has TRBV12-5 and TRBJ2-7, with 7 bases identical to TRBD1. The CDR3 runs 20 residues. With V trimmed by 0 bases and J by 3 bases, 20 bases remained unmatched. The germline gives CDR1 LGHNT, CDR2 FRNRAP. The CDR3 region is CASGLVLRGLETDTVYEQYF. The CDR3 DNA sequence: TGTGCTAGTGGTTTGGTACTGAGGGGGCTTGAAACGGACACGGTCTACGAGCAGTACTTC.

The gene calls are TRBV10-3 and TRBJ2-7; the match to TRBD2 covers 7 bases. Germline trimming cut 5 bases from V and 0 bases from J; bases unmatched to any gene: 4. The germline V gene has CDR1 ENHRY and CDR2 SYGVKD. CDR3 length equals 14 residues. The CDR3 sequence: CAISLGGFSYEQYF. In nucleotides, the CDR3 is TGTGCCATCAGTCTCGGGGGGTTCTCCTACGAGCAGTACTTC.

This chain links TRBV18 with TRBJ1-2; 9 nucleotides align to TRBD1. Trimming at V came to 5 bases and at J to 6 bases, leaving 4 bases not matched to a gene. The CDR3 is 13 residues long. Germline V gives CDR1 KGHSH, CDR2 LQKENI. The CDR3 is CASSETGGNGYTF. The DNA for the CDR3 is TGTGCCAGCTCAGAGACAGGGGGGAATGGCTACACCTTC.

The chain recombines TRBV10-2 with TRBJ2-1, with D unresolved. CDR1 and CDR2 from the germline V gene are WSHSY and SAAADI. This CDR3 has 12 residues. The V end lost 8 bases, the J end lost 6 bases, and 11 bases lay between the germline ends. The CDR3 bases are TGCGCCAGCGCCCTAGTGGGCAATGAGCAGTTCTTC. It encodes CASALVGNEQFF.

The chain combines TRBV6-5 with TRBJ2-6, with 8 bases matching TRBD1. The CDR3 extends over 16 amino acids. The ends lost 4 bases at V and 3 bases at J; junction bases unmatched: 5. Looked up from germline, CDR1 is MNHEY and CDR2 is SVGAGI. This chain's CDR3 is CASSSDRAIGANVLTF. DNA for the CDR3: TGTGCCAGCAGTTCGGACAGGGCAATTGGGGCCAACGTCCTGACTTTC.

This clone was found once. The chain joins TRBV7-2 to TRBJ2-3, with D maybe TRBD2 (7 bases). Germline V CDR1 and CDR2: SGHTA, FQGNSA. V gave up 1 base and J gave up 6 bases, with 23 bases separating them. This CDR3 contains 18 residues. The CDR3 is CASSLVGAAGARGDTQYF. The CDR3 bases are TGTGCCAGCAGCTTAGTTGGGGCGGCGGGGGCCCGCGGGGATACGCAGTATTTT.

Written as DNA, the CDR3 is TGTGCCAGCAGCTTAGCTCCCCCCGGGCCCACGGGAGGCACCGGGGAGCTGTTTTTT. This encodes CASSLAPPGPTGGTGELFF. The chain employs TRBV7-2 and TRBJ2-2, with 7 bases fitting TRBD2. Germline V CDR1 and CDR2: SGHTA, FQGNSA. This CDR3 spans 19 amino acids. Trimming cost V 0 bases and J 4 bases; bases outside gene matches: 14.

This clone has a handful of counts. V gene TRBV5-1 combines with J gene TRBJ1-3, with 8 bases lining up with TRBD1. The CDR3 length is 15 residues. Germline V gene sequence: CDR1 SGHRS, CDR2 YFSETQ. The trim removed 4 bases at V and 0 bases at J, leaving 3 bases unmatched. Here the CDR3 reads CASSPGTGSGNTIYF. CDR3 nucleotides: TGCGCCAGCAGCCCAGGGACAGGCTCTGGAAACACCATATATTTT.

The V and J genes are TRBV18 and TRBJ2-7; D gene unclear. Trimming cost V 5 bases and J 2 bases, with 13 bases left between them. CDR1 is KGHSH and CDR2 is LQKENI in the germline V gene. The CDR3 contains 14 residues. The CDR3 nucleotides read TGTGCCAGCTCATCTCCGGCGGCTACCTACGAGCAGTACTTC. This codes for CASSSPAATYEQYF.

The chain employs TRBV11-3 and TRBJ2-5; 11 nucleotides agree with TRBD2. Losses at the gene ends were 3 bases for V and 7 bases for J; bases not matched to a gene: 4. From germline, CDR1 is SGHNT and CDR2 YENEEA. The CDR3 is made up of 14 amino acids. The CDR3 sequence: CASSLSTSGGTQYF. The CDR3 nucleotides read TGTGCCAGCAGCTTGAGTACTAGCGGGGGGACCCAGTACTTC.